This T cell receptor beta chain was captured by sequencing in a study of neurological immune-mediated disorders. This clonotype has at least ten counts. What it recognizes is unknown. From germline, CDR1 is SNHLY and CDR2 FYNNEI. Trimming cost V 6 bases and J 0 bases, with 15 bases left between them. This CDR3 contains 16 residues. Libraries used 2 million unsorted PBMCs kept frozen in RNAlater. General study findings and limits: Patients with HTLV-1-associated myelopathy showed the most TCR clonal expansion. Those with multiple sclerosis showed the least, falling below healthy controls.

The cDNA was produced through 5'RACE with 10-nucleotide random UMIs. Each CDR3 protein is one row after TCRdb ran MiXCR on the 5' RACE reads. This table holds more than 20,000 distinct CDR3 sequences, 15% found once. What was sequenced was PBMCs. The gene calls are TRBV2 and TRBJ2-4, with D possibly TRBD1 on 5 matching bases. This receptor was obtained from a female donor with HTLV-1-associated myelopathy (HAM/TSP). CDR3 nucleotides: TGTGCCAGCAGGGCAAGACAGTTGATAGCCAAAAACATTCAGTACTTC. Protein product: CASRARQLIAKNIQYF.